This T cell receptor (beta chain) was observed in a study of T-cell reconstitution after alpha-beta-depleted transplantation in children. The CDR3 spans 14 residues. CDR1 and CDR2 (germline): SGHDN, FVKESK. V lost 3 bases, J lost 4 bases, and 11 bases lay in between. Study-wide points: A year had passed since transplant, and T-cell counts and diversity by then came mostly from newly produced T cells. Surviving recipient T cells and thymic progenitors underlay high day-60 TCRbeta diversity in some patients.

Preparing the TCRbeta library involved the use of unique molecular identifiers. One entry per CDR3 protein results from TCRdb running MiXCR on the PCR reads. The table includes 450,000 to 700,000 distinct CDR3 sequences, roughly a quarter detected once. Worth noting for this clonotype: Its target is unknown.

J is TRBJ2-3 and V is TRBV14; possibly TRBD1 or TRBD2 for D (5 bases each). This receptor was identified in a boy in the first two years of life with Wiskott-Aldrich syndrome, due to receive a stem cell transplant. The input for sequencing was PBMCs, taken before TCRalphabeta/CD19-depleted stem cell transplant. CDR3 loop: CASSHGGVADTQYF. The CDR3 DNA follows: TGTGCCAGCAGCCATGGGGGAGTGGCAGATACGCAGTATTTT. Using reference TRBV14 and TRBJ2-3 for the parts outside the CDR3, the full variable domain is EAGVTQFPSHSVIEKGQTVTLRCDPISGHDNLYWYRRVMGKEIKFLLHFVKESKQDESGMPNNRFLAERTGGTYSTLKVQPAELEDSGVYFCASSHGGVADTQYFGPGTRLTVL.